The TCR beta chain under discussion was sequenced for a study of cytomegalovirus exposure and HLA in healthy donors. Study details: In an early release, HLA-typed donors contributed roughly 85 million unique TCR sequences.

In regard to this clone: Its specificity is not known.

Trimming stripped 3 bases from V and 2 bases from J, with 17 bases between. Germline CDR1 is SGHDT and CDR2 is YYEEEE. The CDR3 sequence is 16 residues long. Study-wide results and caveats: CMV serostatus alone was available as immune exposure information. Overall, approximately 150 TCR beta chains were annotated as cytomegalovirus-associated.

Researchers ran the PCR with 60 Vbeta and 13 Jbeta primers. Assay: immunoSEQ multiplex PCR; the TCRdb copy retains only in-frame clones and omits some. Of over 95,000 clones in the sample, 70% to 80% were seen once. The chain couples TRBV5-6 to TRBJ1-2, with D tentatively TRBD1 (6 bases). This receptor was taken from a woman in her 40s in good health and CMV-seropositive. Sequences were obtained from PBMCs. The CDR3 sequence is CASSYPGTTYNYGYTF. The CDR3 DNA sequence: TGTGCCAGCAGCTACCCCGGGACAACCTACAACTATGGCTACACCTTC.